This T cell receptor beta chain was sequenced during a study of OX40 agonist ivuxolimab in advanced cancers. Context from the whole study: Ivuxolimab, which targeted the costimulatory receptor OX40 (CD134), was an agonistic, fully human IgG2 monoclonal antibody. Intravenous ivuxolimab was administered to patients every 2 weeks at six dose levels: 0.01, 0.1, 0.3, 1.5, 3 and 10 mg/kg. Of the approximately 54 patients in dose escalation, about 20 had hepatocellular carcinoma, some 15 had melanoma, 9 had renal cell carcinoma and 9 had head and neck cancer. In the dose-escalation cohort, 82.7% of patients were male, and the mean age was approximately 60 years, with a range of roughly 20 to 79. Prior anti-PD-1, anti-PD-L1 or anti-CTLA-4 therapy was permitted, and approximately 40% of dose-escalation patients had received checkpoint inhibitors. Partial responses occurred in three dose-escalation patients, of whom one had hepatocellular carcinoma and two had cutaneous melanoma. The purpose of peripheral TCRbeta sequencing was to test whether ivuxolimab changed TCR sequence diversity and led to clonal T-cell expansion. The monotherapy dose-escalation portion (N of about 50 patients) of the phase I ivuxolimab trial is reported in the paper.

The CDR3, cysteine through phenylalanine, is 15 amino acids long. Here the CDR3 DNA is all that survives: 45 bases in frame from base 1. The V and J ends are trimmed by 1 base and 1 base, leaving 7 bases between them. The germline V gene provides CDR1 MNHNS and CDR2 SASEGT. Patients with autoimmune disease history or receiving systemic immunosuppression were excluded from the trial. Peripheral blood for TCR sequencing was collected from all dose cohorts at baseline, on cycle 4 day 1, and on cycle 7 day 1. The samples were drawn from a first-in-human, open-label, multicenter phase I dose-escalation trial of ivuxolimab. The trial enrolled adults with locally advanced or metastatic head and neck squamous cell, hepatocellular, melanoma or renal cell carcinoma. Before TCR sequencing, CD4+ T cells and CD8+ T cells from peripheral blood were sorted into separate populations. Genomic DNA was isolated from the sorted cells so that the TCRbeta CDR3 region could be sequenced. The immunoSEQ Assay was used for sequencing of TCRbeta CDR3 regions. What TCRdb holds here is the immuneACCESS table cut down to in-frame rearrangements. Part of the clones is not present; checked against another copy, under half of the missing clones reflect an unresolved V gene, and the others are unexplained. The sample data list approximately 70,000 clones, and around four fifths of these were observed just once. The leading ten clones occupy approximately 0.38% of the sample.

Results and caveats for the whole study, not just this receptor: In partial responders in the 0.1-3.0 mg/kg groups, normalized peripheral clonal expansion was found to be among the lowest, especially among CD8+ T cells. Low levels of normalized T-cell clonal expansion were also seen in some nonresponding patients. At doses of 0.1 to 3.0 mg/kg, clonal expansion of both CD4+ and CD8+ T cells in blood was seen between baseline and week 6. After ivuxolimab, more expanded clones were found on average in CD8+ T cells than in CD4+ T cells. Antigen specificity was not determined for the clonally expanded peripheral T cells.

As for this clone: Its antigen target is currently unknown. No base quality information exists; no much larger clone differs at one position.

The clonotype comes from an adult with an advanced solid tumor such as melanoma, head and neck, liver or kidney cancer. The rearranged chain carries TRBV6-1 and TRBJ2-2, with the D gene not clear enough to name. Specimen: CD4+ or CD8+ T cells sorted from blood, collected in a trial of the OX40 agonist ivuxolimab. CDR3 sequence: CASSEVHVNTGELFF. At the DNA level, the sequence is TGTGCCAGCAGTGAAGTACACGTGAACACCGGGGAGCTGTTTTTT.